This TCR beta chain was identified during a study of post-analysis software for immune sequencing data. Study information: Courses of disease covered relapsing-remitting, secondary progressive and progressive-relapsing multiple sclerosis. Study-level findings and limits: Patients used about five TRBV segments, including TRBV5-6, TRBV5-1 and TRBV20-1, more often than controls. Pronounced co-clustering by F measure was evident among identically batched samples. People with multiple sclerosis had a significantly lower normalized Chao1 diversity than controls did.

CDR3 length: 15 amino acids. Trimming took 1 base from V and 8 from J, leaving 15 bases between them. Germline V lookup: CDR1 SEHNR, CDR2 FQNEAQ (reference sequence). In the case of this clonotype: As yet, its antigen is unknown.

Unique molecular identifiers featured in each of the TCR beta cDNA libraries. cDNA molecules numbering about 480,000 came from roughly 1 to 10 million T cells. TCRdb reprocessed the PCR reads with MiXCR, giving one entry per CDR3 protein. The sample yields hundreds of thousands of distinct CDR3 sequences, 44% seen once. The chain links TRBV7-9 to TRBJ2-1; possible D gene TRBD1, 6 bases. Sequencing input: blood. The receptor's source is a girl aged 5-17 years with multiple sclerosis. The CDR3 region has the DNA TGTGCCAGCAGCTTAGATGCGACAGGAAGCTATGAGCAGTTCTTC. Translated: CASSLDATGSYEQFF.